This passage covers 27 T cell receptor beta chains from one sample sequenced in a study of vaccination and CD4 T cells after COVID-19. Antigens for these TCRs are unknown. Stated treatment: roughly 11-day PBMC culture with coronavirus spike peptide pools or control peptides (ViraFEST assay). Sequencing of DNA taken from cultured CD4+ T cells relied on the Oncomine TCR Beta short-read assay. TCRdb passed the PCR reads through MiXCR, listing each CDR3 protein once. This sample has 13,000 or so distinct CDR3 sequences, with 41% found just once. The specimen comprised CD4+ T cells from blood, cultured in vitro, sampled after SARS-CoV-2 vaccination. Source of these receptors: a human donor who had recovered from COVID-19.

The V call is TRBV4-3, the J call TRBJ2-5; 11 positions match TRBD2. With 0 bases clipped from V and 5 bases from J, the junction kept 2 bases outside the gene matches. Germline V gene sequence: CDR1 LGHNA, CDR2 YSLEER. The CDR3 covers 15 residues. For the CDR3, the DNA is TGCGCCAGCAGCCAAGAACTAGCGGGGGTCGAGACCCAGTACTTC. It codes for CASSQELAGVETQYF.

This clonotype occurred a few times. The rearrangement joins TRBV20-1 to TRBJ2-7, with 13 bases matching TRBD2. V was clipped by 5 bases and J by 5 bases; unmatched bases: 9. The CDR3 is 15 residues long. Germline lookup yields CDR1 DFQATT and CDR2 SNEGSKA (reference sequence). The CDR3 spells CSALTSGRAAHEQYF. The CDR3 DNA follows: TGCAGTGCTCTAACTAGCGGGAGGGCCGCTCACGAGCAGTACTTC.

This clonotype was seen a handful of times. The chain carries TRBV19 and TRBJ1-2; tentatively, D is TRBD1 (5 bases). CDR1 LNHDA and CDR2 SQIVND come from the germline V gene (reference sequence). The CDR3 covers 14 residues. V was trimmed by 3 bases and J by 3 bases, leaving 11 bases between them. CDR3 loop: CASSIGGRDYGYTF. CDR3 bases: TGTGCCAGTAGTATTGGGGGACGGGACTATGGCTACACCTTC.

The table lists this clonotype with a few counts. The chain joins TRBV11-3 to TRBJ2-1; D unresolved. Germline CDR1 and CDR2: SGHNT and YENEEA. The CDR3 is 12 residues long. V gave up 1 base and J gave up 8 bases, with 6 bases separating them. The CDR3 spells CASSLGLDEQFF. The CDR3, as DNA: TGTGCCAGCAGCTTAGGGTTAGATGAGCAGTTCTTC. Variable domain in full (rest from reference TRBV11-3 and TRBJ2-1): EAGVVQSPRYKIIEKKQPVAFWCNPISGHNTLYWYLQNLGQGPELLIRYENEEAVDDSQLPKDRFSAERLKGVDSTLKIQPAELGDSAVYLCASSLGLDEQFFGPGTRLTVL.

The rearrangement joins TRBV10-2 to TRBJ1-2; D may be TRBD1 (5 bases). Germline V gene data show CDR1 as WSHSY and CDR2 as SAAADI. The V gene lost 4 bases and the J gene lost 4 bases, with 13 bases spanning the gap. This CDR3 has 14 residues. As DNA, the CDR3 is TGCGCCAGCAGTGCCGGGGCCGGCGGCTATGGCTACACCTTC. Translation gives CASSAGAGGYGYTF.

The table lists this clonotype with a few counts. The genes are TRBV20-1 and TRBJ2-2; perhaps TRBD2 as D (5 bases). Germline CDR1 reads DFQATT; CDR2 reads SNEGSKA (reference sequence). Trimming took 1 base from V and 4 from J, leaving 16 bases between them. The CDR3 is 16 amino acids. The DNA of the CDR3 is TGCAGTGCTAGAGGAACGGGAAACTTCCGCACCGGGGAGCTGTTTTTT. It specifies CSARGTGNFRTGELFF.

This clonotype was recorded once. V gene TRBV2 combines with J gene TRBJ1-2; D is unclear. The CDR3 is 13 residues long. Trimming removed 5 bases from V and 4 bases from J, with 11 bases in between. CDR1 and CDR2 (germline): SNHLY, FYNNEI. CDR3 residues: CASSPDGFYGYTF. The CDR3 nucleotides are TGTGCCAGCAGTCCAGACGGATTCTATGGCTACACCTTC.

This clonotype was counted a few times. This rearrangement joins TRBV19 to TRBJ1-6; 9 bases fit TRBD1. In germline, CDR1 is LNHDA, CDR2 SQIVND (reference sequence). The CDR3 runs 14 residues. The V gene end was trimmed by 5 bases and the J gene end by 12 bases; junction bases not matched to a gene: 8. CDR3 loop: CASSFGQGIGPLHF. As DNA, the CDR3 is TGTGCCAGTAGTTTCGGACAGGGGATTGGACCCCTCCACTTT.

This clonotype was picked up a small number of times. V gene TRBV11-2 combines with J gene TRBJ1-1; 8 bases fit TRBD1. Losses at the gene ends were 5 bases for V and 6 bases for J; bases not matched to a gene: 11. This CDR3 contains 15 residues. Germline lookup yields CDR1 SGHAT and CDR2 FQNNGV. CDR3 region: CASSLGQGVDPEAFF. The CDR3 DNA is TGTGCCAGCAGCCTTGGACAGGGCGTGGATCCTGAAGCTTTCTTT.

The table lists this clonotype with a count of one. V gene TRBV12-3 or TRBV12-4 combines with J gene TRBJ1-2; D is possibly TRBD1 (5 bases). Trimming took 6 bases from V and 3 from J, leaving 20 bases between them. The length of the CDR3 is 16 residues. The CDR3 nucleotides are TGTGCCAGCAGCAAACGGGACTCCCCGGGCGACTATGGCTACACCTTC. It is translated as CASSKRDSPGDYGYTF.

V and J are TRBV5-8 and TRBJ2-2; tentatively, D is TRBD2 (5 bases). Trimming removed 1 base at V and 3 bases at J, with 13 bases between. This CDR3 is built from 16 residues. Per germline, CDR1 SGHTS and CDR2 YDEGEE. The CDR3 region is CASSLYVSDYTGELFF. CDR3 in DNA: TGTGCCAGCAGCTTGTATGTCTCGGACTACACCGGGGAGCTGTTTTTT.

The V call is TRBV28, the J call TRBJ1-3; maybe TRBD1 (5 bases). V lost 5 bases and J lost 4, with 18 bases in between. Germline V gene sequence: CDR1 MDHEN, CDR2 SYDVKM. The CDR3 runs 16 residues. The CDR3 nucleotides read TGTGCCAGCAGTACCCACTCCAGGGCCTCCGGAAACACCATATATTTT. Its protein product is CASSTHSRASGNTIYF.

This clonotype was observed a single time. The chain employs TRBV19 and TRBJ2-1, with D perhaps TRBD1 or TRBD2 (5 bases each). CDR3 length equals 15 residues. CDR1 is LNHDA and CDR2 is SQIVND in the germline V gene (reference sequence). V gave up 7 bases and J gave up 4 bases, with 17 bases separating them. CDR3 sequence: CASTIGRESYNEQFF. DNA of the CDR3: TGTGCCAGTACTATTGGCAGGGAGTCATACAATGAGCAGTTCTTC.

This chain links TRBV15 with TRBJ2-7; the D gene is possibly TRBD1 (5 bases). The CDR3 spans 16 residues. The germline V gene encodes CDR1 LNHNV and CDR2 YYDKDF (reference sequence). Deletions cut 1 base from V and 1 base from J, with 14 bases between. CDR3 in DNA: TGTGCCACCAGCAGAGCAGACAGCGAACAATCCTACGAGCAGTACTTC. As protein: CATSRADSEQSYEQYF.

This chain joins TRBV4-3 and TRBJ1-2; D is undetermined. The CDR3 is made up of 13 amino acids. Per germline, CDR1 LGHNA and CDR2 YSLEER. V was pared by 1 base and J by 10 bases, with 13 bases between. The CDR3 DNA reads as TGCGCCAGCAGCCAAGTAGGGTCTGCGGTCTACACCTTC. As protein: CASSQVGSAVYTF.

This chain joins TRBV2 and TRBJ2-2; 8 nucleotides align to TRBD2. The CDR3 spans 15 residues. V gave up 6 bases and J gave up 0 bases; unmatched junction bases: 3. The germline gives CDR1 SNHLY, CDR2 FYNNEI. The CDR3 DNA reads TGTGCCAGCAGAGTGGGACTAGCGAACACCGGGGAGCTGTTTTTT. Translated: CASRVGLANTGELFF.

The chain uses TRBV19 and TRBJ2-3, with TRBD1 as a possible D gene (5 bases). Germline V gives CDR1 LNHDA, CDR2 SQIVND (reference sequence). CDR3 length equals 14 residues. V was clipped by 5 bases and J by 2 bases, with 11 bases between them. The CDR3 spells CASSPGRDTDTQYF. As DNA, the CDR3 is TGTGCCAGTAGTCCGGGCAGGGACACAGATACGCAGTATTTT.

The chain carries TRBV5-6 and TRBJ1-2, with TRBD1 identical over 12 bases. Looked up from germline, CDR1 is SGHDT and CDR2 is YYEEEE. The CDR3 loop spans 13 amino acids. Trimming took 4 bases from V and 7 from J; bases not matched to a gene: 2. The CDR3 region is CASSRDRGPGYTF. CDR3 DNA: TGTGCCAGCAGCCGGGACAGGGGGCCTGGCTACACCTTC.

The chain recombines TRBV4-2 with TRBJ2-7; TRBD1 matches 9 bases. V gave up 8 bases and J gave up 2 bases; unmatched junction bases: 10. The CDR3 is 15 amino acids. Germline lookup yields CDR1 LGHNA and CDR2 YNFKEQ. The CDR3: CASGSPGQGTYEQYF. DNA for the CDR3: TGTGCCAGCGGGTCACCGGGACAGGGCACCTACGAGCAGTACTTC.

The V gene is TRBV7-2, the J gene TRBJ2-1, with 9 bases lining up with TRBD1. The J segment lost 3 bases and the V segment lost 5 bases, leaving 14 bases of the junction unmatched. Per germline, CDR1 SGHTA and CDR2 FQGNSA. There are 18 residues in the CDR3. The CDR3 DNA sequence: TGTGCCAGCAGCCTAACTCCACCCGGACAGGGGTACTACAATGAGCAGTTCTTC. It specifies CASSLTPPGQGYYNEQFF.

As concerns this clonotype: One end of the junction varies from germline; a read error may be responsible. The chain couples TRBV6-1 to TRBJ1-1; TRBD1 is a possible D gene (6 bases). The CDR3 sequence is 12 residues long. Germline V gives CDR1 MNHNS, CDR2 SASEGT. Here the CDR3 DNA reads TGTGCCAGCAGTACGGGGGGCACTGGAGCTTTCTTT. This codes for CASSTGGTGAFF.

This clonotype was counted a few times. The chain recombines TRBV6-1 with TRBJ2-5; D remains ambiguous. The CDR3 runs to 16 residues. Per germline, CDR1 MNHNS and CDR2 SASEGT. V was pared by 6 bases and J by 2 bases, with 19 bases between. This CDR3 is CASSSYASPSQETQYF. The CDR3 DNA is TGTGCCAGCAGCTCTTACGCTTCCCCCTCTCAAGAGACCCAGTACTTC.

The chain joins TRBV6-2 or TRBV6-3 to TRBJ2-1; no definite D call. This CDR3 region has 14 residues. V gave up 6 bases and J gave up 0 bases, with 9 bases separating them. Germline V lookup: CDR1 MNHEY, CDR2 SVGEGT. The CDR3 nucleotides read TGTGCCAGCAGCGCCGGGCCCTCCTACAATGAGCAGTTCTTC. It encodes CASSAGPSYNEQFF.

The chain carries TRBV28 and TRBJ2-7; TRBD1 is a possible D gene (5 bases). The CDR3 totals 12 residues. Germline loops: CDR1 MDHEN, CDR2 SYDVKM. Trimming pared 3 bases from V and 4 bases from J, leaving 7 bases between. The CDR3 loop is CASSLGQYEQYF. CDR3 nucleotide sequence: TGTGCCAGCAGTTTGGGGCAATACGAGCAGTACTTC.

V usage is TRBV30 and J usage is TRBJ1-2; D is undetermined. The CDR3 is made up of 14 amino acids. Trimming took 0 bases from V and 8 from J, leaving 16 bases between them. Germline CDR1 GTSNPN, CDR2 SVGIG (reference sequence). The CDR3 DNA reads as TGTGCCTGGAGTGTACCGATCCAAATCCCCGGCTACACCTTC. Its protein is CAWSVPIQIPGYTF.

The chain joins TRBV25-1 to TRBJ2-7, with TRBD1 matching 7 bases. CDR1 is MGHDK, CDR2 SYGVNS, per germline. This CDR3 has 14 residues. V was pared by 3 bases and J by 5 bases, with 7 bases of the junction left unmatched. The CDR3 nucleotides are TGTGCCAGCAGTGATTTCGACAGGGCCCACGAGCAGTACTTC. Protein sequence: CASSDFDRAHEQYF.

The chain carries TRBV7-9 and TRBJ2-5; no definite D call. Germline loops: CDR1 SEHNR, CDR2 FQNEAQ (reference sequence). The length of the CDR3 is 15 residues. Deletions cut 1 base from V and 1 base from J, with 10 bases between. The CDR3 DNA follows: TGTGCCAGCAGCTTAGAGTTATCAGTCCAAGAGACCCAGTACTTC. Translated: CASSLELSVQETQYF.